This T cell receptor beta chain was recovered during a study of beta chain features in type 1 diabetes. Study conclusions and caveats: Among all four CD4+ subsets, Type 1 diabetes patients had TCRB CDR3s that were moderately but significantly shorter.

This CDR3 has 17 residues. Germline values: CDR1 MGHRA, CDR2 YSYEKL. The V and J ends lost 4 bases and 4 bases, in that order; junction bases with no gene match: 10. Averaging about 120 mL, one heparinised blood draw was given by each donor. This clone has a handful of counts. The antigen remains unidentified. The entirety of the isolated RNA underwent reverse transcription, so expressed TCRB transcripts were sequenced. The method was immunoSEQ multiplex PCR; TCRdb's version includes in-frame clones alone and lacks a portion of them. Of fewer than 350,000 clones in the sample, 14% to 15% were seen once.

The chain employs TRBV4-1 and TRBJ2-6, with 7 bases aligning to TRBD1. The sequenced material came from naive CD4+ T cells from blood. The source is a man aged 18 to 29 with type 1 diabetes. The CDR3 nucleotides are TGCGCCAGCAGCCCCCAAGAAAGGGGGCTCGGGGCCAACGTCCTGACTTTC. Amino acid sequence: CASSPQERGLGANVLTF.